Sequencing of this TCR beta chain was carried out in a study of cytomegalovirus exposure and HLA in healthy donors. Here immunoSEQ multiplex PCR was the method, and the copy in TCRdb shows in-frame clones only, minus some. The profile covers more than 50,000 clones, with over 90% appearing a single time and around 2.3% taken by the ten largest. This clone showed up just a few times. Germline CDR1 reads MNHNY; CDR2 reads SVGAGI (reference sequence). This CDR3 has 13 residues. V was trimmed by 2 bases and J by 1 base, leaving 6 bases between them. This clonotype was sampled from a man in his late teens or twenties in good health and CMV-seronegative. Input material: PBMCs. The chain has TRBV6-6 and TRBJ2-7; D is undetermined. CDR3 in DNA: TGTGCCAGCAGTTACGGGCAGTCCTACGAGCAGTACTTC. Residues: CASSYGQSYEQYF.